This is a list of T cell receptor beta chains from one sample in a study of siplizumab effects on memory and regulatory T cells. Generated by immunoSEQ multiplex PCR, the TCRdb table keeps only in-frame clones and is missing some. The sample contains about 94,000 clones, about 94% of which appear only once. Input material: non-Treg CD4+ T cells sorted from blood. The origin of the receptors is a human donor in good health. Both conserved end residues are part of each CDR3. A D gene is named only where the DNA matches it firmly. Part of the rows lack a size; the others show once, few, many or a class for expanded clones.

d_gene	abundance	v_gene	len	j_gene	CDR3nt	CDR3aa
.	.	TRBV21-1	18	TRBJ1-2	TGTGCCAGCAACCCCTCCTTTCCCGGGACAGGGGGTAACTATGGCTACACCTTC	CASNPSFPGTGGNYGYTF
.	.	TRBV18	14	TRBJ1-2	TGTGCCAGCTCATCGGACAGACCTCGCTATGGCTACACCTTC	CASSSDRPRYGYTF
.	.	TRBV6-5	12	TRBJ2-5	TGTGCCAGCAGTTACTCGAGGGAGACCCAGTACTTC	CASSYSRETQYF
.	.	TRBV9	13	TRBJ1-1	TGTGCCAGCAGCGCCGCGGTGCTGTCGGAAGCTTTCTTT	CASSAAVLSEAFF
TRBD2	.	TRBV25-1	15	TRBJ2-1	TGTGCCAGCTCCTGGACTAGCGGGAACCGCAATGAGCAGTTCTTC	CASSWTSGNRNEQFF
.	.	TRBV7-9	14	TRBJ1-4	TGTGCCAGCAGCGTGGCGGGGCTCGGCGGAAAACTGTTTTTT	CASSVAGLGGKLFF
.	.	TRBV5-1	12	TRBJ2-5	TGCGCCAGCAGCCCGGGCGGTGGGACCCAGTACTTC	CASSPGGGTQYF
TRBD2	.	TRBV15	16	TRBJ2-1	TGTGCCACCCAACGGAACGGGGGGAGCTCCTACAATGAGCAGTTCTTC	CATQRNGGSSYNEQFF
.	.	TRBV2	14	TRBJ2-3	TGTGCCAGCAGGCGAACCCCCGGGTCCTCTACGCAGTATTTT	CASRRTPGSSTQYF
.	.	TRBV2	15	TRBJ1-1	TGTGCCAGCCTTCTGCCAGCAACAGCCAACACTGAAGCTTTCTTT	CASLLPATANTEAFF
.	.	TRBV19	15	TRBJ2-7	TGTGCCAGTACCCAAACCGGGTCTAGCTCCTACGAGCAGTACTTC	CASTQTGSSSYEQYF
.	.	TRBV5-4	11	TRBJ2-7	TGTGCCAGCAGCTTGGATCACGAGCAGTACTTC	CASSLDHEQYF
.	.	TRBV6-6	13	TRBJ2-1	TGTGCCAGCAGTTACAGGCAGGGAGGTGAGCAGTTCTTC	CASSYRQGGEQFF
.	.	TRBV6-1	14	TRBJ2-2	TGTGCCATCCGGGCTCGGTTGGACACCGGGGAGCTGTTTTTT	CAIRARLDTGELFF
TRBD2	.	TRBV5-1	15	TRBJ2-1	TGCGCCAGCAGCTTGTTAGCGGGAGGCAACAATGAGCAGTTCTTC	CASSLLAGGNNEQFF
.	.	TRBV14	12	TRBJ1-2	TGTGCCAGCAGCCAAGTGGGGACTGGCTACACCTTC	CASSQVGTGYTF
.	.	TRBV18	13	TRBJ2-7	TGTGCCAGCTCACCGGGACTCGTCGGCGAGCAGTACTTC	CASSPGLVGEQYF
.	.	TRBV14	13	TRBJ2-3	TGTGCCAGCAGCAGAAGAGACACAGATACGCAGTATTTT	CASSRRDTDTQYF
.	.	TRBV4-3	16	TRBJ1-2	TGCGCCAGCAGCCAAGTGAGGGGATTCGGAAACTATGGCTACACCTTC	CASSQVRGFGNYGYTF
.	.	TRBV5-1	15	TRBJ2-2	TGCGCCAGCAGCTTGGATTTCGCGGGACCCGGGGAGCTGTTTTTT	CASSLDFAGPGELFF
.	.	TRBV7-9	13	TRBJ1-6	TGTGCCAGCAGCTTATCTCTTTATTCACCCCTCCACTTT	CASSLSLYSPLHF
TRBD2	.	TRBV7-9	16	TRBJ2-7	TGTGCCAGCAGCCCCCGGGAAGGGCGTGTAGCGGGAGCCCAGTACTTC	CASSPREGRVAGAQYF
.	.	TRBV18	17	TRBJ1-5	TGTGCCAGCTCACCACGGGCAGGATATGATAGCAATCAGCCCCAGCATTTT	CASSPRAGYDSNQPQHF
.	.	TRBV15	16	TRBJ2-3	TGTGCCACCAGCACCCACTGGGACGGCCTCACAGATACGCAGTATTTT	CATSTHWDGLTDTQYF
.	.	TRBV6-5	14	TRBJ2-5	TGTGCCAGCAGTTACTCGGGGGGCGCGGGGACCCAGTACTTC	CASSYSGGAGTQYF
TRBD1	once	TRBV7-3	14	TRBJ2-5	TGTGCCAGCAGCCGGACAGGGGTAGGAGAGACCCAGTACTTC	CASSRTGVGETQYF
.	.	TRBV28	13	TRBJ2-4	TGTGCCAGTCACGGCCCAGGGGAGGGCATTCAGTACTTC	CASHGPGEGIQYF
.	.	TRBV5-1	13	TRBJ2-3	TGCGCCAGCAGCTTGGGGGCCACAGATACGCAGTATTTT	CASSLGATDTQYF
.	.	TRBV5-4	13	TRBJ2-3	TGTGCCAGCCTCATAGCGGGCACAGATACGCAGTATTTT	CASLIAGTDTQYF
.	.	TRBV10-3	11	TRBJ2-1	TGTGCCACCCGTTGGGAGAATGAGCAGTTCTTC	CATRWENEQFF
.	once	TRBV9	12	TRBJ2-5	TGTGCCAGCAGCCGAGGGGAAGAGACCCAGTACTTC	CASSRGEETQYF
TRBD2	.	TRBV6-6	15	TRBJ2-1	TGTGCCAGCAGTTACAAGACTAGCGCAAACAATGAGCAGTTCTTC	CASSYKTSANNEQFF
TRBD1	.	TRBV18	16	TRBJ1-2	TGTGCCAGCTCACCACTCGACAGGGAGAATAACTATGGCTACACCTTC	CASSPLDRENNYGYTF
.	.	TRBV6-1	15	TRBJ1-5	TGTGCCAGCAGTGAGGACAGACGGAGCAATCAGCCCCAGCATTTT	CASSEDRRSNQPQHF
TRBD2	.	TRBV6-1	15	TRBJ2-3	TGTGCCAGCAGGGAGAGCGGGGGGGCCCCCGATACGCAGTATTTT	CASRESGGAPDTQYF
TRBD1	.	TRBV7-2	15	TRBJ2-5	TGTGCCAGCAGCTACCAGACAGGGAATCAAGAGACCCAGTACTTC	CASSYQTGNQETQYF
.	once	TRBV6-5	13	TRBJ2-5	TGTGCCAGCAGTTACAGGGGTAAAGAGACCCAGTACTTC	CASSYRGKETQYF
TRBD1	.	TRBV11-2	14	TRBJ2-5	TGTGCCAGCAGCCTGGACAGGGTTCGTGAGACCCAGTACTTC	CASSLDRVRETQYF
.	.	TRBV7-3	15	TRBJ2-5	TGTGCCAGCAGCTTAACGGGTGGCTACGAAGAGACCCAGTACTTC	CASSLTGGYEETQYF
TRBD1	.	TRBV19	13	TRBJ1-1	TGTGCCAGTAGAGGACAGGTGTGGACTGAAGCTTTCTTT	CASRGQVWTEAFF
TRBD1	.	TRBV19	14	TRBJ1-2	TGTGCCAGTAGAGCCGACAGGGGGGTTTTTCGCTACACCTTC	CASRADRGVFRYTF
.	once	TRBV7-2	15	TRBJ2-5	TGTGCCAGCAGCTTAGGAGGGGCAGCCCAAGAGACCCAGTACTTC	CASSLGGAAQETQYF
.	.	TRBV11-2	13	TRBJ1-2	TGTGCCAGCAGCTTAGGAACAGGGCTTGGCTACACCTTC	CASSLGTGLGYTF
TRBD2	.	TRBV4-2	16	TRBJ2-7	TGTGCCAGCAGCCAAGGATTTAGCGGGGGGGCCTACGAGCAGTACTTC	CASSQGFSGGAYEQYF
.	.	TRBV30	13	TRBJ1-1	TGTGCCTGGAGTGTAAGGAGGGACACTGAAGCTTTCTTT	CAWSVRRDTEAFF
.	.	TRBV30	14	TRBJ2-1	TGTGCCTGGAGTGTAGGGGGAGTCAGCAATGAGCAGTTCTTC	CAWSVGGVSNEQFF
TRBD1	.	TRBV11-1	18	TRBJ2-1	TGTGCCAGCAGCTTAGTAAGGGGACAGCTATCGAAGTACAATGAGCAGTTCTTC	CASSLVRGQLSKYNEQFF
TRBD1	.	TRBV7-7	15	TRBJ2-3	TGTGCTAGCAGCGAGGGACAGGGGGCAGGCGATACGCAGTATTTT	CASSEGQGAGDTQYF
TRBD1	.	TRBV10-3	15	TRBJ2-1	TGTGCCATCAACGGACAGGAAGGGGCCTACAATGAGCAGTTCTTC	CAINGQEGAYNEQFF
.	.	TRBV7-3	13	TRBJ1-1	TGTGCCAGCAGCCCCGGCGCGAACACTGAAGCTTTCTTT	CASSPGANTEAFF
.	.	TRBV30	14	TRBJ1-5	TGTGCCTGGAGCCCACTGACAGCGGGGGGTCCCCAGCATTTT	CAWSPLTAGGPQHF
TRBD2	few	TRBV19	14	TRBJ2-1	TGTGCCAGTAGTCCAACGGGACTAGCGGGTGAGCAGTTCTTC	CASSPTGLAGEQFF
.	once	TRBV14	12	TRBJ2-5	TGTGCCAGCAGCCAAGTAGAAGAGACCCAGTACTTC	CASSQVEETQYF
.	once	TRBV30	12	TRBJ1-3	TGTGCCTGGAGTGTAATGGGAAACACCATATATTTT	CAWSVMGNTIYF
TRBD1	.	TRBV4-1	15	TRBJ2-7	TGCGCCAGCAGCCAAGCCGGGACAGGATCCTACGAGCAGTACTTC	CASSQAGTGSYEQYF
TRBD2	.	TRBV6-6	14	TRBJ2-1	TGTGCCAGCAGTCGACTAGCGGGAGCAGATGAGCAGTTCTTC	CASSRLAGADEQFF
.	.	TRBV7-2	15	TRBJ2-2	TGTGCCAGCAACCAAAGGGACTGGAGCACCGGGGAGCTGTTTTTT	CASNQRDWSTGELFF